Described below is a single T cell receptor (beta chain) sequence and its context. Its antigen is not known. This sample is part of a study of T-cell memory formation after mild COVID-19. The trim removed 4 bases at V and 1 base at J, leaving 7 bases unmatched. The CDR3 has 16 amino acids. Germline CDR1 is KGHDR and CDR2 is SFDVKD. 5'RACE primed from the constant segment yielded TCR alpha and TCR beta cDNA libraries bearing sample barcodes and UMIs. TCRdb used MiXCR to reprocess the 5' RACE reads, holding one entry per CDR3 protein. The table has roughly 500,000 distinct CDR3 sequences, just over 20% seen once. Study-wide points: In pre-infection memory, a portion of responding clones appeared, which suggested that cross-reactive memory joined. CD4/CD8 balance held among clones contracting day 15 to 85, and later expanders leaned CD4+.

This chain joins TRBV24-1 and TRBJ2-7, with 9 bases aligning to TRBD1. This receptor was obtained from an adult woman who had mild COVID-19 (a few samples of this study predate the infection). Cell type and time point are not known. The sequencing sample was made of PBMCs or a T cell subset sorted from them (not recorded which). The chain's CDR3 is CATSDPGQGPSYEQYF. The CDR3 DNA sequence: TGTGCCACCAGTGACCCGGGACAGGGTCCATCCTACGAGCAGTACTTC.